The sequence of this T cell receptor (beta chain) was determined in a study of beta chain features in type 1 diabetes (dated by TCRdb to 2016 to 2019). As for the study more broadly: Mean age, gender distribution, total cell number and subset yield were not different between patients and healthy donors. Across all samples, around 100 million sorted cells were examined, and cell number per subset correlated strongly with RNA yield. The study compared TCRB repertoires of sorted circulating CD4+ T cell subsets between recently diagnosed type 1 diabetes patients and matched healthy donors. Naive and central memory subsets were obtained from all 30 or so donors, but regulatory and stem cell-like memory subsets were isolated from only 8 patients and roughly 8 healthy donors. Broad study findings and their caveats: PCR might favor shorter templates, but patient and control samples were amplified and corrected together, so any skew would affect both groups equally. A moderate but significant shortening of TCRB CDR3 length was observed in type 1 diabetes patients in all four CD4+ subsets. Naive, central memory and regulatory TCRB repertoires appeared to be more similar among patients than among healthy donors. HLA sub-analyses involved small numbers of individuals, so any influence of HLA type on TCRB rearrangement remained unresolved. At VDJ recombination sites, type 1 diabetes patients had fewer insertions and more deleted nucleotides, which implies abnormalities in thymic rearrangement. Because cDNA was sequenced instead of genomic DNA, highly expressing activated cells could be over-represented, though the groups showed no difference in activation or CD3 levels.

From each donor, a single peripheral blood sample of 95 to 150 mL on average was drawn into heparinised tubes. Using a panel that included CD45RO, CCR7, CD25, CD127, CD95 and CD27, naive, central memory, regulatory and stem cell-like memory CD4+ T cells were sorted on a BD FACSAria II. A purity above 98% was achieved for all sorted populations. PBMCs were separated immediately by Lymphoprep density gradient centrifugation and were stained directly, without being cultured. Samples were stained and sorted in pairs, with one healthy donor and one patient per experiment, so that batch effects were minimized. The CDR3 goes from the cysteine to the phenylalanine over 12 residues. Only the CDR3 portion is preserved as DNA: 36 bases, with reading frame beginning at the first base. V loses 0 bases of germline sequence and J loses 10 bases, and the interval between the two ends is 10 bases. From the germline V gene (reference sequence), CDR1 is GTSNPN and CDR2 is SVGIG.

Concerning this clone itself: The antigen it binds to is not known. Nothing much larger sits one base from this clone, and base qualities are not available.

The entire isolated RNA was reverse transcribed using the High Capacity cDNA Reverse Transcription Kit, and thus expressed TCRB transcripts were sequenced. Deep immunoSEQ sequencing was applied to naive, central memory and regulatory T cell samples, giving an average of roughly 3.5 million total reads per sample. Sorted cells were lysed in RLT buffer, and RNA was extracted using DNase-treated RNeasy Micro or Mini kits according to cell number. To prevent cross-contamination, every cell subset was processed on its own, while patient and healthy donor samples were processed together. Using the immunoSEQ multiplex PCR, TCRB sequences were amplified from cDNA into 87-bp fragments spanning the CDR3 region. Sequencing of the amplicons was performed on the Illumina HiSeq platform. For the original study's pipeline: PCR bias was computationally corrected using synthetic template baselines, reads within Hamming distance 2 were collapsed, and singletons that could not be merged were discarded. Reads were aligned against IMGT so that V, D and J genes, CDR3 length and insertions or deletions at six rearrangement sites could be assigned. Within each subset, clonotype counts were normalized to sorted cell number, and only after that were true diversity and Gini coefficients computed with the tcR R package. The overlap coefficient, calculated on TCRB nucleotide sequences, was used to quantify repertoire sharing. Out-of-frame TCRB sequences from naive cells were analyzed as a proxy for the pre-selection repertoire. The table comes from immuneACCESS by way of TCRdb, which keeps in-frame sequences with V and J called. Part of the clones is missing from these tables; in studies checked, under half for an unresolved V gene and the rest for unknown reasons. For V, J and clone size, that table is used; D and trimming come from the DNA. The sample table lists some 170,000 clones, roughly 63% of them with a count of one. 0.08% to 0.09% of the sample belongs to the ten largest clones.

Sequenced material: naive CD4+ T cells from blood. The cell subset or site label corresponds to: true naive CD4+ T cells. The sequence was obtained from a man in his thirties or forties with type 1 diabetes. Recombination connected TRBV30 to TRBJ2-1; a confident D gene designation cannot be given. The CDR3 protein: CAWSVILGEQFF. The DNA sequence follows: TGTGCCTGGAGTGTAATCTTGGGGGAGCAGTTCTTC.